These 6 T cell receptor beta chains share one sample of origin, sequenced in a study of T cells expressing NK-cell markers. TCRdb reworked the 5' RACE reads into one entry per CDR3 protein, no DNA. Here the sample table reports about 430,000 distinct CDR3 sequences. The specimen sequenced was blood T cells: a sorted CD56 or NKG2C T cell subset, CD4+ or CD8+ T cells, or bulk PBMC T cells (not recorded which). The receptors stem from a woman in her forties or fifties in good health.

The gene calls are TRBV6-5 and TRBJ2-2; TCRdb lists TRBD2, though no DNA is available to test this call. Germline loops: CDR1 MNHEY, CDR2 SVGAGI. This CDR3 is 15 amino acids long. The chain's CDR3 is CASSFALPDTGELFF.

This chain links TRBV24-1 with TRBJ2-3. The length of the CDR3 is 15 residues. Germline CDR1 and CDR2: KGHDR and SFDVKD. The CDR3: CATTPLGSSTDTQYF.

The gene calls are TRBV2 and TRBJ2-2; TCRdb's D gene call, TRBD2, goes unchecked for lack of DNA. CDR3 length: 14 residues. Looked up from germline, CDR1 is SNHLY and CDR2 is FYNNEI. The CDR3 here is CASTRGGNTGELFF.

V and J are TRBV3-1 and TRBJ2-3; no DNA is available, so the TRBD1 call from TCRdb remains unchecked. Germline V gene lookup returns CDR1 LGHDT and CDR2 YNNKEL (reference sequence). This CDR3 has 16 amino acids. The CDR3 loop reads CASSLGTGLRTDTQYF.

J is TRBJ2-3 and V is TRBV7-2; TCRdb's D gene call, TRBD1, goes unchecked for lack of DNA. Germline assignment: CDR1 SGHTA and CDR2 FQGNSA. The CDR3 totals 16 residues. This CDR3 is CASSVTGTVDTDTQYF.

Here the CDR3 reads CSARDPGTHSYEQFF. The chain joins TRBV20-1 to TRBJ2-1; checking the TCRdb D call of TRBD1 is not possible without DNA. Per the germline V gene, CDR1 is DFQATT and CDR2 is SNEGSKA (reference sequence). CDR3 length: 15 residues.